This T cell receptor (beta chain) was sequenced in a study of blood T cell repertoires in COVID-19. Per germline, CDR1 LNHDA and CDR2 SQIVND (reference sequence). J lost 5 bases, V lost 6 bases, and 9 bases had no gene match. This CDR3 has 14 residues. Original processing notes: Scientists estimated how many nucleated cells there were by amplifying reference gene primers. Method: immunoSEQ multiplex PCR; TCRdb's copy keeps in-frame clones and lacks some. Clone size and the V and J calls come from that table; the DNA yielded D and trimming. This sample yields about 100,000 clones, of which 65% to 90% are seen a single time; over 1.5% belongs to the top ten.

V and J are TRBV19 and TRBJ1-1; TRBD1 matches 7 bases. The sample was peripheral blood. The sequence was obtained from a man older than 75 with acute or convalescent COVID-19. The CDR3 here is CASRPTGKGTEAFF. CDR3 nucleotides: TGTGCCAGTAGGCCGACAGGGAAAGGAACTGAAGCTTTCTTT. Supplemented by reference TRBV19 and TRBJ1-1, the full variable domain reads DGGITQSPKYLFRKEGQNVTLSCEQNLNHDAMYWYRQDPGQGLRLIYYSQIVNDFQKGDIAEGYSVSREKKESFPLTVTSAQKNPTAFYLCASRPTGKGTEAFFGQGTRLTVV.